This T cell receptor beta chain was found in a study of CXCR3-negative and CXCR3-positive naive CD8 T cells. Findings and limits, study-wide: Naive cells that were CXCR3-positive had more hydrophobic TRB CDR3s (compared with CXCR3-negative naive cells). Naive subsets had comparable surface CD5, so TRB CDR3 properties gauged TCR strength. Similar TRBV-TRBJ usage characterized naive CXCR3-negative and CXCR3-positive cells; memory cells differed.

Germline CDR1 and CDR2: MDHEN and SYDVKM. The CDR3 spans 16 residues. Cells classed as naive CD8+ T cells were CD45RO-CCR7+CD27+CD95-. For this clonotype: Its antigen is unknown.

cDNA libraries for TRB were generated by 5' RACE incorporating UMI labels. TCRdb processed the 5' RACE reads again and assigns one entry to each CDR3 protein, with no DNA. In total, the table holds approximately 100,000 distinct CDR3 sequences. The sample comprised naive CXCR3+ CD8+ T cells from blood. Subset reported: CD45RO-CCR7+CD27+CD95- naive CD8+ T cells expressing CXCR3 (TNR3+). V is TRBV28 and J is TRBJ2-1; no DNA is available, so the TRBD2 call from TCRdb remains unchecked. The source of this sequence is a human donor in good health. Some clones in this sample may be carry-over from other donors' samples. The CDR3 loop is CASSSPGLAGGNEQFF.